These 3 T cell receptor beta chains were all obtained from the same sample, sequenced in a study of cytomegalovirus exposure and HLA in healthy donors. Here immunoSEQ multiplex PCR was the method, and the copy in TCRdb shows in-frame clones only, minus some. Of about 400,000 clones listed, 86% were seen once; the top ten hold roughly 0.75%. The material sequenced was PBMCs. These receptors were taken from a woman between 18 and 29 years old in good health and CMV-seronegative.

The chain recombines TRBV7-6 with TRBJ1-4; 7 bases align to TRBD1. V was clipped by 4 bases and J by 2 bases; unmatched bases: 4. This CDR3 is built from 15 residues. Looked up from germline, CDR1 is SGHVS and CDR2 is FNYEAQ. The CDR3 DNA follows: TGTGCCAGCAGCTCCCCGACAGGGACTAATGAAAAACTGTTTTTT. This codes for CASSSPTGTNEKLFF.

Regarding this clone: This CDR3 is also generated by other DNA sequences in the sample. V usage is TRBV29-1 and J usage is TRBJ2-7; 9 nucleotides line up with TRBD1. Unmatched junction bases numbered 8, after V lost 6 bases and J lost 5 bases. The CDR3 has 13 residues. Germline lookup yields CDR1 SQVTM and CDR2 ANQGSEA. The CDR3 loop is CSVGGQGVHEQYF. Here the CDR3 DNA reads TGCAGCGTCGGGGGACAGGGTGTCCACGAGCAGTACTTC.

This sequence joins TRBV6-5 and TRBJ1-5, with 10 bases fitting TRBD1. The CDR3 has 15 amino acids. J was trimmed by 3 bases and V by 6 bases; bases with no gene match: 5. Germline CDR1 and CDR2: MNHEY and SVGAGI. CDR3 protein: CASSPDRGYNQPQHF. Written as DNA, the CDR3 is TGTGCCAGCAGCCCGGACAGGGGGTACAATCAGCCCCAGCATTTT.